This T cell receptor beta chain was profiled in a study of CD8+ T cells in alopecia areata. The authors extracted RNA and reverse transcribed it into cDNA as the sequencing template. The table came from immunoSEQ multiplex PCR; TCRdb's copy has only in-frame clones and leaves some out. The sample lists some 200,000 clones, around 60% occurring once. The CDR3 has 13 amino acids. The ends were cut back, 4 bases at V and 0 bases at J, with 7 bases in the middle. Germline CDR1 is GTSNPN and CDR2 is SVGIG (reference sequence). This clone was detected once. This clonotype was sampled from a human donor with alopecia areata. Source: CD4+ T cells sorted from blood, taken at week 0. The chain recombines TRBV30 with TRBJ1-5; D is ambiguous. The CDR3 reads CAWTKDSNQPQHF. The CDR3 DNA follows: TGTGCCTGGACGAAAGATAGCAATCAGCCCCAGCATTTT.